One and the same sample provided the 9 T cell receptor beta chains below, sequenced in a study of technical replicates of blood from a few donors. Sequencing was performed with immunoSEQ multiplex PCR; in TCRdb, only in-frame clones are kept and a portion is missing. Of 98,000 or so clones listed, 90% to 96% are singletons. The sample was T cells isolated from PBMCs. Source of these receptors: a human donor in good health.

The rearrangement uses TRBV19 and TRBJ2-3; 14 bases align to TRBD2. Per the germline V gene, CDR1 is LNHDA and CDR2 is SQIVND (reference sequence). The CDR3 has 16 residues. Germline trimming cut 5 bases from V and 2 bases from J; bases unmatched to any gene: 3. In nucleotides, the CDR3 is TGTGCCAGTAGTCGGACTAGCGGGGGGCACACAGATACGCAGTATTTT. This gives the protein CASSRTSGGHTDTQYF.

A remark on this clone: This sample includes further DNA sequences coding for the same CDR3. This sequence joins TRBV6-5 and TRBJ2-4; maybe TRBD2 (6 bases). V lost 3 bases, J lost 1 base, and 10 bases lay in between. The CDR3 is 15 residues long. Germline lookup yields CDR1 MNHEY and CDR2 SVGAGI. The CDR3 DNA is TGTGCCAGCAGTTATTTGGGAGGCGCCAAAAACATTCAGTACTTC. Translating it yields CASSYLGGAKNIQYF.

The chain has TRBV15 and TRBJ1-5, with 8 bases aligning to TRBD1. The ends lost 8 bases at V and 3 bases at J; junction bases unmatched: 6. Germline assignment: CDR1 LNHNV and CDR2 YYDKDF (reference sequence). This CDR3 contains 14 residues. The CDR3 loop is CATFGQGSNQPQHF. In nucleotides, the CDR3 is TGTGCCACCTTTGGACAGGGTTCCAATCAGCCCCAGCATTTT.

The V gene is TRBV4-2, the J gene TRBJ2-1; perhaps TRBD1 as D (6 bases). V lost 1 base and J lost 7, with 11 bases in between. Per germline, CDR1 LGHNA and CDR2 YNFKEQ. The CDR3 totals 14 residues. CDR3 nucleotide sequence: TGTGCCAGCAGCCAAGGGACAGTTCTTAATGAGCAGTTCTTC. Its translation is CASSQGTVLNEQFF.

The CDR3 nucleotides read TGTGCCAGCGCCGCGCAGGGCCTCCGGGACATTCAGTACTTC. The encoded protein is CASAAQGLRDIQYF. The chain carries TRBV9 and TRBJ2-4, with D tentatively TRBD1 (5 bases). With 7 bases removed from V and 8 bases from J, the gap between germline ends came to 19 bases. Germline CDR1 SGDLS, CDR2 YYNGEE. This CDR3 contains 14 residues. Full variable domain (outside the CDR3, taken from reference TRBV9 and TRBJ2-4): DSGVTQTPKHLITATGQRVTLRCSPRSGDLSVYWYQQSLDQGLQFLIQYYNGEERAKGNILERFSAQQFPDLHSELNLSSLELGDSALYFCASAAQGLRDIQYFGAGTRLSVL.

The rearrangement links TRBV29-1 to TRBJ2-1; D perhaps matches TRBD1 (5 bases). Between the trimmed V and J ends, which lost 5 bases and 10 bases, there was a span of 18 bases. The CDR3 extends over 13 amino acids. Germline V CDR1 and CDR2: SQVTM, ANQGSEA. The CDR3 sequence is CSVPNNVRTEQFF. CDR3 DNA: TGCAGCGTTCCCAACAATGTTCGGACAGAGCAGTTCTTC.

The rearrangement joins TRBV28 to TRBJ2-1, with 9 bases aligning to TRBD2. The CDR3 has 15 residues. From germline, CDR1 is MDHEN and CDR2 SYDVKM. J was trimmed by 6 bases and V by 3 bases; bases with no gene match: 6. The CDR3 loop is CASSFSGSRINEQFF. Here the CDR3 DNA reads TGTGCCAGCAGTTTTAGCGGGAGTCGGATCAATGAGCAGTTCTTC.

The chain employs TRBV5-1 and TRBJ2-1; maybe TRBD2 (6 bases). Germline-derived CDR1 and CDR2 are SGHRS and YFSETQ. V was shortened by 3 bases and J by 4 bases, with 23 bases between the two germline ends. This CDR3 comprises 18 residues. The CDR3 region has the DNA TGCGCCAGCAGCTCAGAAGGTAGCGTACTTCGGGGGTACAATGAGCAGTTCTTC. It encodes CASSSEGSVLRGYNEQFF.

The chain joins TRBV5-1 to TRBJ1-1; 7 nucleotides agree with TRBD1. Germline V gene lookup returns CDR1 SGHRS and CDR2 YFSETQ. The CDR3 is 15 amino acids. With 5 bases clipped from V and 3 bases from J, the junction kept 10 bases outside the gene matches. The CDR3 loop is CASSQNRGLDTEAFF. The CDR3 DNA is TGCGCCAGCAGTCAAAACAGGGGATTGGACACTGAAGCTTTCTTT.